The rows below give T cell receptor beta chains drawn from one sample of a study of blood T cell repertoires in COVID-19. Clones were read by immunoSEQ multiplex PCR, and TCRdb kept only the in-frame ones, dropping some. The sample yields 120,000 to 150,000 clones, 87% seen once. The sequenced sample consisted of peripheral blood. These receptors were taken from a man in his fifties or sixties who had recovered from COVID-19. Each CDR3 is given with its conserved first and last residue. D genes are given only for firm matches. Clone size is given for some rows only: seen once, a few or many times, or a class if the clone is expanded.

TRBJ1-2 | TRBV7-9 | . | TRBD1 | 16 | CASSLGTGQGNYGYTF | TGTGCCAGCAGCCTGGGGACGGGACAGGGGAACTATGGCTACACCTTC
TRBJ1-2 | TRBV9 | . | . | 13 | CASSQTGGAGYTF | TGTGCCAGCAGCCAGACCGGGGGAGCTGGCTACACCTTC
TRBJ1-2 | TRBV10-3 | . | TRBD1 | 16 | CAIRPGQGGRDYGYTF | TGTGCCATCAGACCCGGACAGGGGGGTCGAGACTATGGCTACACCTTC
TRBJ2-5 | TRBV7-9 | . | TRBD1 | 16 | CASSLASGQRQETQYF | TGTGCCAGCAGCTTAGCGTCGGGACAGAGACAAGAGACCCAGTACTTC
TRBJ1-2 | TRBV30 | once | TRBD1 | 14 | CAWSAGQGILGYTF | TGTGCCTGGAGTGCTGGACAGGGGATATTAGGCTACACCTTC
TRBJ2-4 | TRBV9 | . | . | 15 | CASSANGLAKNIQYF | TGTGCCAGCAGCGCAAATGGCCTAGCCAAAAACATTCAGTACTTC
TRBJ2-7 | TRBV7-9 | . | TRBD1 | 15 | CASSKTGISVYEQYF | TGTGCCAGCAGCAAGACAGGGATCAGCGTCTACGAGCAGTACTTC
TRBJ1-1 | TRBV11-3 | . | TRBD1 | 14 | CASSKDRVNTEAFF | TGTGCCAGCAGCAAGGACAGGGTGAACACTGAAGCTTTCTTT
TRBJ2-7 | TRBV11-3 | . | TRBD2 | 11 | CASRGGFEQYF | TGTGCCAGCCGCGGGGGTTTCGAGCAGTACTTC
TRBJ2-2 | TRBV4-3 | . | TRBD2 | 17 | CASSQERVAGVYGELFF | TGCGCCAGCAGCCAAGAGAGGGTAGCGGGGGTGTACGGGGAGCTGTTTTTT
TRBJ2-5 | TRBV19 | few | . | 14 | CASSIAGTLETQYF | TGTGCCAGTAGTATAGCTGGGACTTTGGAGACCCAGTACTTC
TRBJ2-4 | TRBV30 | . | . | 17 | CAWSVNRGTVAKNIQYF | TGTGCCTGGAGTGTAAATCGGGGGACGGTAGCCAAAAACATTCAGTACTTC